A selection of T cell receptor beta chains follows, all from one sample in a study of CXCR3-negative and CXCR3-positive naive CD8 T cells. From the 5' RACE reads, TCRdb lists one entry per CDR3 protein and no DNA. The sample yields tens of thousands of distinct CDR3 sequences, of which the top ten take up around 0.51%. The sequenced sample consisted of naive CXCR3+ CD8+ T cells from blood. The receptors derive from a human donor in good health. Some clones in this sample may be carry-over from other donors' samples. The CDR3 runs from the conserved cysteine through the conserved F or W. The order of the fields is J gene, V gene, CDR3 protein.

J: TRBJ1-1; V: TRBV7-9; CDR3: CASSSLRTLNTEAFF
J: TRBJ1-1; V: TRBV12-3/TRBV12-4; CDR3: CASSILFTEAFF
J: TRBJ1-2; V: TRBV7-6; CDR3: CASSLDGRLGYGYTF
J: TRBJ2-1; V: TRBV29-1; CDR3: CSVVGDNNEQFF
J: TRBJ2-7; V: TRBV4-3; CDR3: CASSHQLAGGYEQYF
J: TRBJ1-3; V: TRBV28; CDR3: CASSPPHSGNTIYF
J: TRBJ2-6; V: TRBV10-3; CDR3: CAISEIEVRGSGANVLTF
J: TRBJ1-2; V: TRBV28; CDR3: CASEQGFGYTF
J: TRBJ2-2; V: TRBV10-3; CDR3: CAISTGWGNTGELFF
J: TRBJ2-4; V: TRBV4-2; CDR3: CASSQEDYIQNIQYF
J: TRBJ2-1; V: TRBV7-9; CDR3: CASSYSGDAYNEQFF
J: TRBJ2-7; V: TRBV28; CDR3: CASSLFLGDSSYEQYF
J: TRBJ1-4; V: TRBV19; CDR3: CASSPLRTLTTNEKLFF
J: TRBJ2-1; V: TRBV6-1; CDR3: CASVLIAGGYNEQFF
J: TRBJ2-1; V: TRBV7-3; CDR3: CASSLERGVGYEQFF
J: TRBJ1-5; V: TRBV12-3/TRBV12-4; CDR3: CASSPNGGSNQPQHF